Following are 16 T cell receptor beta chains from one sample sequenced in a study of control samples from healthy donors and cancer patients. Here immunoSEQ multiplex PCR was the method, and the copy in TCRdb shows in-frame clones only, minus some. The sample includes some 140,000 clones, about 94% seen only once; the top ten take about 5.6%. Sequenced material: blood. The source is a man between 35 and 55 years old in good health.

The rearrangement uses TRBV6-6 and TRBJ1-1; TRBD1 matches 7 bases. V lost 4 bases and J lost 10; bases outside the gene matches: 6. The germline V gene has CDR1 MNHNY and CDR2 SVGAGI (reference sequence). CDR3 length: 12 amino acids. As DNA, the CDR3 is TGTGCCAGCAGTTCCAGGGGGAGCGGAGCTTTCTTT. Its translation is CASSSRGSGAFF.

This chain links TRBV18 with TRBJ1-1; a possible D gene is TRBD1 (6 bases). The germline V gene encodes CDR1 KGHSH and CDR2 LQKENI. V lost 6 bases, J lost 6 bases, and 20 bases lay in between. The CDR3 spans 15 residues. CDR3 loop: CASSQGLHSDSEAFF. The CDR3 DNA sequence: TGTGCCAGCTCCCAGGGGCTACACAGCGACTCTGAAGCTTTCTTT. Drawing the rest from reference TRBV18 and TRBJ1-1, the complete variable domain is NAGVMQNPRHLVRRRGQEARLRCSPMKGHSHVYWYRQLPEEGLKFMVYLQKENIIDESGMPKERFSAEFPKEGPSILRIQQVVRGDSAAYFCASSQGLHSDSEAFFGQGTRLTVV.

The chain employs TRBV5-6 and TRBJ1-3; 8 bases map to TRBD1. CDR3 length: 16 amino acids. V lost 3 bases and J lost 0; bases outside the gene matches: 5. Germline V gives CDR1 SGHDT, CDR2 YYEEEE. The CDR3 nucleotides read TGTGCCAGCAGCTCAGGGACAGGCCTCTCTGGAAACACCATATATTTT. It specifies CASSSGTGLSGNTIYF.

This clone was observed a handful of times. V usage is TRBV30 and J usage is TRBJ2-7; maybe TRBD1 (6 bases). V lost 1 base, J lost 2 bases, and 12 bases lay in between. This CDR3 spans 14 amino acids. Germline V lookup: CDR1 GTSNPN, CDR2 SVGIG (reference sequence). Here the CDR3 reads CAWSEGVHPYEQYF. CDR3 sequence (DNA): TGTGCCTGGAGTGAGGGGGTCCACCCCTACGAGCAGTACTTC.

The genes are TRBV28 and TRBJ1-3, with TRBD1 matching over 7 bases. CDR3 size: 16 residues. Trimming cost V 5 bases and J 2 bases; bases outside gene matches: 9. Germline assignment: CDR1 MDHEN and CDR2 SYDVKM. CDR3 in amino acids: CASSTRQGNAGNTIYF. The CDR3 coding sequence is TGTGCCAGCAGTACCAGACAGGGAAACGCTGGAAACACCATATATTTT.

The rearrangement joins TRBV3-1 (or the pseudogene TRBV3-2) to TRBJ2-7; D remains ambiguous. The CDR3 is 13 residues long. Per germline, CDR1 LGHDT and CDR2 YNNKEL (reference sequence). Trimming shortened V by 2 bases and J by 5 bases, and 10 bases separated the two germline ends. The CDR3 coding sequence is TGTGCCAGCAGCCAAACCCACAGAAACGAGCAGTACTTC. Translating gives CASSQTHRNEQYF.

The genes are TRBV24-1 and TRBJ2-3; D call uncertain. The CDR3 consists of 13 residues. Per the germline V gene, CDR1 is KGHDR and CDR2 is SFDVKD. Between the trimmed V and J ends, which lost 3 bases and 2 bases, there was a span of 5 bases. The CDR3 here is CATSDPYTDTQYF. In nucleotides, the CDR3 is TGTGCCACCAGTGATCCCTACACAGATACGCAGTATTTT.

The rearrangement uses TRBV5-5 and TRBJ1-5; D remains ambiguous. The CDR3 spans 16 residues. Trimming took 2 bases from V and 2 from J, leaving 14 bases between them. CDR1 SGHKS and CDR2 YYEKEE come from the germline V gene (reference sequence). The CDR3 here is CASSLIIRVGNQPQHF. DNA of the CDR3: TGTGCCAGCAGCTTAATTATAAGGGTTGGCAATCAGCCCCAGCATTTT. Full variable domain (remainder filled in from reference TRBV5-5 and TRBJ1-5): DAGVTQSPTHLIKTRGQQVTLRCSPISGHKSVSWYQQVLGQGPQFIFQYYEKEERGRGNFPDRFSARQFPNYSSELNVNALLLGDSALYLCASSLIIRVGNQPQHFGDGTRLSIL.

CDR3 loop: CASRTPGGRAGELFF. The CDR3, as DNA: TGTGCCAGCAGGACCCCCGGGGGGCGCGCCGGGGAGCTGTTTTTT. The chain joins TRBV7-2 to TRBJ2-2; tentatively, D is TRBD2 (7 bases). This CDR3 region has 15 residues. V was cut by 6 bases and J by 6 bases, with 17 bases left in between. CDR1 is SGHTA and CDR2 is FQGNSA in the germline V gene.

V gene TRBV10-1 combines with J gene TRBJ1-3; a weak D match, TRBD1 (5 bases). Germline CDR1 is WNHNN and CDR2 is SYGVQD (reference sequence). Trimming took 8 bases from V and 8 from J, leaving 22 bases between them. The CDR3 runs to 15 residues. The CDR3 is CASPARGLGLDTIYF. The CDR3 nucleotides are TGCGCCAGCCCAGCGAGGGGTTTGGGGCTGGACACCATATATTTT.

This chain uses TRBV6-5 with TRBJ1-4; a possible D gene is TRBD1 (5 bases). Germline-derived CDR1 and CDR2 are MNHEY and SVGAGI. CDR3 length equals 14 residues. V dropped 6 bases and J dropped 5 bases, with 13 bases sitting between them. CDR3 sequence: CASSLGTGNEKLFF. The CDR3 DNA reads TGTGCCAGCAGCCTCGGGACCGGGAATGAAAAACTGTTTTTT.

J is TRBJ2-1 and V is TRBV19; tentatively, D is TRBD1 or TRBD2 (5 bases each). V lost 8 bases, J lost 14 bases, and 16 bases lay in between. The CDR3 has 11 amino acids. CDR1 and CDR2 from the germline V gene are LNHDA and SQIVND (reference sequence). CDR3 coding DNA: TGTGCCAGTCGCCTCGGGGCAGTGGAGTTCTTC. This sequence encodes CASRLGAVEFF.

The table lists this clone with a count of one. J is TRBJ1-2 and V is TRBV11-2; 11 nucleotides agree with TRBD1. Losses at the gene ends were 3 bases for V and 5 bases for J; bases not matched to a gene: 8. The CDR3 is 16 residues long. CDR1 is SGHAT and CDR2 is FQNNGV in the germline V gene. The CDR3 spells CASSFAGGTGGYGYTF. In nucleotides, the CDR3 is TGTGCCAGCAGCTTTGCGGGGGGGACAGGGGGATATGGCTACACCTTC. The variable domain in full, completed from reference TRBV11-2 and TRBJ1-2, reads EAGVAQSPRYKIIEKRQSVAFWCNPISGHATLYWYQQILGQGPKLLIQFQNNGVVDDSQLPKDRFSAERLKGVDSTLKIQPAKLEDSAVYLCASSFAGGTGGYGYTFGSGTRLTVV.

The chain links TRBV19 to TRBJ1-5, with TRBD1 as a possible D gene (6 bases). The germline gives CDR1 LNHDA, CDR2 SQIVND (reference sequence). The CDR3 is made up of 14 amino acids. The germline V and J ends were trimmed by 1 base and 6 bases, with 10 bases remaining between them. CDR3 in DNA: TGTGCCAGTAGTATAGCACAGGGCTCTCAGCCCCAGCATTTT. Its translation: CASSIAQGSQPQHF.

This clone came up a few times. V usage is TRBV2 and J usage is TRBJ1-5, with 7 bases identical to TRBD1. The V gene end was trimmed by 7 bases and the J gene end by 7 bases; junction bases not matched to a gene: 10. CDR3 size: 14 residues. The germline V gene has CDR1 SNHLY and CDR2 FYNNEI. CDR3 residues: CASNLDRARQPQHF. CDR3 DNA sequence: TGTGCCAGCAACCTCGACAGGGCCCGGCAGCCCCAGCATTTT.

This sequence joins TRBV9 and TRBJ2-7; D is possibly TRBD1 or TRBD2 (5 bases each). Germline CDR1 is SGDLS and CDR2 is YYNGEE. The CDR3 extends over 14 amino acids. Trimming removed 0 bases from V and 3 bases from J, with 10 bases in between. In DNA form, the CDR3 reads TGTGCCAGCAGCGTAGAGGGGACGGACTACGAGCAGTACTTC. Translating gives CASSVEGTDYEQYF.